This TCR beta chain stems from a study of shared clonotypes between healthy human individuals. The naive CD8 fraction comprised CD45RO-negative cells positively selected for CCR7 and excluded terminally differentiated effector memory CD45RA+ cells. The CDR3 loop spans 13 amino acids. The V end was cut by 0 bases, the J end by 5 bases, with 8 bases between. CDR1 and CDR2 (germline): LNHDA, SQIVND (reference sequence). The sorted-subset replicate PCRs were given roughly 190 ng DNA, which is approximately 30,000 T cell genomes. Using immunoSEQ multiplex PCR, the repertoire was profiled, and TCRdb retains in-frame clones only, with some absent. This table has hundreds of thousands of clones, roughly 96% appearing once.

The material sequenced was naive CD8+ T cells sorted from blood. The chain recombines TRBV19 with TRBJ2-7; TRBD1 or TRBD2 may be the D gene (5 bases each). The receptor's source is a woman aged 30 to 39 in good health. CDR3 in DNA: TGTGCCAGTAGTATAGACAGGGACCACGAGCAGTACTTC. This codes for CASSIDRDHEQYF.